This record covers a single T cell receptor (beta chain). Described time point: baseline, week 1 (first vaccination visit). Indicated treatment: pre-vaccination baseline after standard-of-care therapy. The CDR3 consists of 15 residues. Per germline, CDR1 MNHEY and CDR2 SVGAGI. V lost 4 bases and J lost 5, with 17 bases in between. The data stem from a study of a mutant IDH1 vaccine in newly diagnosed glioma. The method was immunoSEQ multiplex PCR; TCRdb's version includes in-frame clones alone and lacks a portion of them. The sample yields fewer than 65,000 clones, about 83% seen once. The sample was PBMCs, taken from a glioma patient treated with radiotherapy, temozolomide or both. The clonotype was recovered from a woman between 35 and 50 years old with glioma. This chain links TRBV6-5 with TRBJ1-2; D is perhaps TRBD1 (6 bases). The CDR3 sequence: CASSSLGGAEYGYTF. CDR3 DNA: TGTGCCAGCAGTTCTCTAGGGGGAGCTGAATATGGCTACACCTTC.